Presented here are 4 T cell receptor beta chains from one specimen sequenced in a study of T cell clones after liver transplantation. TCRdb's table, derived via immunoSEQ multiplex PCR, lists solely in-frame clones and lacks some. This sample yields about 47,000 clones, of which about 86% are seen a single time; approximately 15% belongs to the top ten. Sequenced here: CD8+ T cells from blood, sampled 12 months after liver transplant. The source of these receptors is a human patient who received a liver transplant. The graft donor may account for some of the T cells.

The table lists this clone with a few counts. The chain has TRBV7-2 and TRBJ2-2; the D is unclear. The CDR3 covers 13 residues. From germline, CDR1 is SGHTA and CDR2 FQGNSA. The V and J ends lost 5 bases and 1 base respectively, with 5 bases between them. The CDR3 nucleotides read TGTGCCAGCAGCCCTCAGAACACCGGGGAGCTGTTTTTT. Protein: CASSPQNTGELFF.

The rearrangement links TRBV6-6 to TRBJ1-2, with a tentative D call TRBD1 (5 bases). V was shortened by 4 bases and J by 6 bases, with 18 bases between the two germline ends. Germline V CDR1 and CDR2: MNHNY, SVGAGI (reference sequence). The CDR3 loop spans 15 amino acids. This chain's CDR3 is CASSSGRRVMDGYTF. CDR3 nucleotide sequence: TGTGCCAGCAGTTCAGGGAGGAGGGTGATGGATGGCTACACCTTC.

This clone appeared a single time. V is TRBV4-1 and J is TRBJ1-5; perhaps TRBD1 as D (6 bases). Germline CDR1 is MGHRA and CDR2 is YSYEKL. The V end was cut by 0 bases, the J end by 4 bases, with 10 bases between. CDR3 size: 15 residues. In nucleotides, the CDR3 is TGCGCCAGCAGCCAAGAAGGAGGGGGGAATCAGCCCCAGCATTTT. This gives the protein CASSQEGGGNQPQHF.

V usage is TRBV7-8 and J usage is TRBJ2-1; 7 nucleotides match TRBD2. This CDR3 comprises 13 residues. V lost 6 bases, J lost 4 bases, and 3 bases stayed unmatched. Germline-derived CDR1 and CDR2 are SGHVS and FQNEAQ. CDR3: CASRREGYNEQFF. CDR3 nucleotide sequence: TGTGCCAGCAGAAGGGAGGGGTACAATGAGCAGTTCTTC.